The 14 T cell receptor beta chains below all came from one sample that was sequenced in a study of cytomegalovirus exposure and HLA in healthy donors. Primers for the PCR totalled 60 Vbeta and 13 Jbeta. TCRdb's table, derived via immunoSEQ multiplex PCR, lists solely in-frame clones and lacks some. The sample totals under 120,000 clones; its top ten clones hold 0.59%. The sample was PBMCs. These receptor sequences come from a man in his fifties or sixties in good health and CMV-seronegative.

V gene TRBV18 combines with J gene TRBJ2-7, with 8 bases lining up with TRBD2. The CDR3 is made up of 12 amino acids. Germline V lookup: CDR1 KGHSH, CDR2 LQKENI. V lost 8 bases to trimming and J lost 7 bases; unmatched junction nucleotides: 7. This CDR3 reads CASQTGGGEQYF. For the CDR3, the DNA is TGTGCCAGCCAAACGGGAGGGGGAGAGCAGTACTTC.

DNA of the CDR3: TGTGCCAGCAGCTTGGAGTGGGCGCGGGACACTGAAGCTTTCTTT. The encoded protein is CASSLEWARDTEAFF. V and J are TRBV5-6 and TRBJ1-1; D remains unclear. Per the germline V gene, CDR1 is SGHDT and CDR2 is YYEEEE. This CDR3 is 15 amino acids long. Trimming removed 0 bases from V and 3 bases from J, with 12 bases in between.

Here the CDR3 DNA reads TGTGCCAGCTCAAGTTCAGGGGGTCAGGTGAACACTGAAGCTTTCTTT. Protein: CASSSSGGQVNTEAFF. The J gene is TRBJ1-1, the V gene TRBV18, with 7 bases fitting TRBD1. J was trimmed by 0 bases and V by 5 bases; bases with no gene match: 9. The CDR3 sequence is 16 residues long. Looked up from germline, CDR1 is KGHSH and CDR2 is LQKENI.

The rearrangement joins TRBV28 to TRBJ1-4; unclear D gene. Looked up from germline, CDR1 is MDHEN and CDR2 is SYDVKM. CDR3 length: 14 residues. V lost 3 bases, J lost 0 bases, and 5 bases lay in between. Here the CDR3 reads CASSFSATNEKLFF. The CDR3 nucleotides read TGTGCCAGCAGTTTCAGCGCAACTAATGAAAAACTGTTTTTT.

This chain uses TRBV14 with TRBJ2-5; 15 bases map to TRBD2. Trimming cost V 4 bases and J 0 bases; bases outside gene matches: 6. This CDR3 has 18 amino acids. The germline V gene encodes CDR1 SGHDN and CDR2 FVKESK. CDR3 residues: CASSPGLAGGRYQETQYF. CDR3 nucleotide sequence: TGTGCCAGCAGCCCCGGACTAGCGGGGGGGAGGTACCAAGAGACCCAGTACTTC.

This rearrangement joins TRBV5-6 to TRBJ1-2, with D uncertain. The V gene's germline CDR1 is SGHDT and CDR2 YYEEEE. Trimming took off 0 bases at V and 8 bases at J, with 11 bases between the two ends. The CDR3 length is 13 residues. CDR3 in amino acids: CASSLVGNRGYTF. In DNA form, the CDR3 reads TGTGCCAGCAGCTTGGTCGGTAACCGAGGCTACACCTTC.

The chain joins TRBV10-3 to TRBJ1-5; TRBD1 is a possible D gene (6 bases). Germline values: CDR1 ENHRY, CDR2 SYGVKD. The V and J ends lost 4 bases and 0 bases respectively, with 10 bases between them. The CDR3 extends over 15 amino acids. As DNA, the CDR3 is TGTGCCATCAGTGGTGACAGGTATAGCAATCAGCCCCAGCATTTT. As protein: CAISGDRYSNQPQHF.

V and J are TRBV19 and TRBJ1-6; D ambiguous. The CDR3 consists of 14 residues. Trimming stripped 4 bases from V and 8 bases from J, with 12 bases between. Germline V gene data show CDR1 as LNHDA and CDR2 as SQIVND (reference sequence). The CDR3 spells CASSTSRGDSPLHF. The CDR3 region has the DNA TGTGCCAGTAGTACCTCGAGAGGAGATTCACCCCTCCACTTT. The full variable domain, its missing parts supplied by reference TRBV19 and TRBJ1-6, is DGGITQSPKYLFRKEGQNVTLSCEQNLNHDAMYWYRQDPGQGLRLIYYSQIVNDFQKGDIAEGYSVSREKKESFPLTVTSAQKNPTAFYLCASSTSRGDSPLHFGNGTRLTVT.

This chain links TRBV5-1 with TRBJ1-2, with TRBD1 matching over 9 bases. The V gene's germline CDR1 is SGHRS and CDR2 YFSETQ. This CDR3 has 14 residues. V trimming: 4 bases; J trimming: 4 bases; junction bases outside the gene matches: 5. CDR3 sequence reads: CASSPGTGPYGYTF. DNA of the CDR3: TGCGCCAGCAGCCCCGGGACAGGGCCCTATGGCTACACCTTC.

CDR3 nucleotide sequence: TGTGCCAGCAGCTATGACAGGAATCAGCCCCAGCATTTT. It is translated as CASSYDRNQPQHF. The chain joins TRBV7-2 to TRBJ1-5; perhaps TRBD1 as D (6 bases). The germline V gene encodes CDR1 SGHTA and CDR2 FQGNSA. The CDR3 has 13 residues. The ends were cut back, 4 bases at V and 4 bases at J, with 8 bases in the middle.

This sequence joins TRBV25-1 and TRBJ1-2; D possibly corresponds to TRBD1 (5 bases). There are 13 residues in the CDR3. Trimming left V 8 bases short and J 3 bases short, with 13 bases between. Germline values: CDR1 MGHDK, CDR2 SYGVNS. CDR3 in DNA: TGTGCCAGCGCCCCAGGGTTCGACTATGGCTACACCTTC. It is translated as CASAPGFDYGYTF.

A note on this clone: Other DNA sequences within the sample encode an identical CDR3. The chain uses TRBV14 and TRBJ2-1, with D perhaps TRBD2 (5 bases). Trimming shortened V by 0 bases and J by 0 bases, and 12 bases separated the two germline ends. Germline lookup yields CDR1 SGHDN and CDR2 FVKESK. CDR3 length: 17 amino acids. The CDR3 coding sequence is TGTGCCAGCAGCCAAGATCAGCGGAGTAGCTCCTACAATGAGCAGTTCTTC. Translation: CASSQDQRSSSYNEQFF. Combining the CDR3 with reference TRBV14 and TRBJ2-1 gives the whole variable domain EAGVTQFPSHSVIEKGQTVTLRCDPISGHDNLYWYRRVMGKEIKFLLHFVKESKQDESGMPNNRFLAERTGGTYSTLKVQPAELEDSGVYFCASSQDQRSSSYNEQFFGPGTRLTVL.

The chain links TRBV27 to TRBJ2-7; no clear D. Germline V CDR1 and CDR2: MNHEY, SMNVEV (reference sequence). Trimming pared 5 bases from V and 3 bases from J, leaving 14 bases between. The CDR3 spans 14 residues. The CDR3 DNA follows: TGTGCCAGCAGTCCCCATCGCCCTAGCTACGAGCAGTACTTC. Amino acid sequence: CASSPHRPSYEQYF.

The chain is built from TRBV30 and TRBJ1-1; D is ambiguous. Germline V gene sequence: CDR1 GTSNPN, CDR2 SVGIG (reference sequence). CDR3 size: 15 residues. The V and J ends lost 2 bases and 0 bases respectively, with 13 bases between them. CDR3: CAWSPRLLMNTEAFF. The CDR3 nucleotides are TGTGCCTGGAGTCCTAGACTGCTCATGAACACTGAAGCTTTCTTT. The full variable domain, in which reference TRBV30 and TRBJ1-1 provide the parts outside the CDR3, is SQTIHQWPATLVQPVGSPLSLECTVEGTSNPNLYWYRQAAGRGLQLLFYSVGIGQISSEVPQNLSASRPQDRQFILSSKKLLLSDSGFYLCAWSPRLLMNTEAFFGQGTRLTVV.